This TCR beta chain came from a study of blood T cells in healthy people across ages. This clonotype came up a few times. Its antigen is not identified. Then a second PCR, running about 6 to 11 cycles, was carried out with a sample-barcoded 5' primer and a J-beta primer mix. TCRdb redid the calling of the 5' RACE reads with MiXCR, one entry per CDR3 protein. The sample holds 750,000 to 950,000 distinct CDR3 sequences, about 48% seen once. Study-wide findings and caveats: Older age went with lower TCR beta diversity per million T cells, in a roughly linear way.

Sequences were obtained from blood. The origin of this receptor is a man older than 75 in good health.

CDR3 sequence reads: CASRRQGGEQYF. In DNA, the CDR3 is TGTGCCAGCCGTCGACAGGGGGGTGAGCAGTACTTC. The chain has TRBV2 and TRBJ2-7, with 9 nucleotides matching TRBD1. Germline CDR1 reads SNHLY; CDR2 reads FYNNEI. Trimming took 8 bases from V and 7 from J; bases not matched to a gene: 6. This CDR3 region has 12 residues.